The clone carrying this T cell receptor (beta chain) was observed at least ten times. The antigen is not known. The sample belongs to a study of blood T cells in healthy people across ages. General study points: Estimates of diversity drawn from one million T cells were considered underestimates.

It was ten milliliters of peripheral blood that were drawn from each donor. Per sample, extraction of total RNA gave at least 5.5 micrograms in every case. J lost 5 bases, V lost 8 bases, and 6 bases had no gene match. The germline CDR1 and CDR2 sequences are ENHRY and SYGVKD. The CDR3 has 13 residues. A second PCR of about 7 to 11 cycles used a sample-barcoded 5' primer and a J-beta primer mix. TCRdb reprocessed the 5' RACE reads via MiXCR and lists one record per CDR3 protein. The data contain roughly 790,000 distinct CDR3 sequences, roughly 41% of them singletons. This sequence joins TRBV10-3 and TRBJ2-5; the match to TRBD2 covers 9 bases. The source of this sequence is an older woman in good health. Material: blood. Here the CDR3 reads CAIFSGGAETQYF. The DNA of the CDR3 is TGTGCCATCTTTAGCGGGGGAGCTGAGACCCAGTACTTC.